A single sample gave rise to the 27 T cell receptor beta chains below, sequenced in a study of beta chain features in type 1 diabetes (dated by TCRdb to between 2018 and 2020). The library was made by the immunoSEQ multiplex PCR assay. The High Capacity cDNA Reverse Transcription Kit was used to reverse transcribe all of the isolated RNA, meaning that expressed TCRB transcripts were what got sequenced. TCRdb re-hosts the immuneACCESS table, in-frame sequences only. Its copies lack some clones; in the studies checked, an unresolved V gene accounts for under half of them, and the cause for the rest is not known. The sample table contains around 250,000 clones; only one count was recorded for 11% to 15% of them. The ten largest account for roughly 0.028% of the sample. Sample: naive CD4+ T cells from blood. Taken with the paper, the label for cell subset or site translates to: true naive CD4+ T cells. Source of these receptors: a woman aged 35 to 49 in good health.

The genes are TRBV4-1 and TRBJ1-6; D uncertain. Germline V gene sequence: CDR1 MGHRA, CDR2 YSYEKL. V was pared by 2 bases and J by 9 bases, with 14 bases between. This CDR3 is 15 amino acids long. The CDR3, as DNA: TGCGCCAGCAGCCAATTGGCGTTGGAGATTTCACCCCTCCACTTT. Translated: CASSQLALEISPLHF.

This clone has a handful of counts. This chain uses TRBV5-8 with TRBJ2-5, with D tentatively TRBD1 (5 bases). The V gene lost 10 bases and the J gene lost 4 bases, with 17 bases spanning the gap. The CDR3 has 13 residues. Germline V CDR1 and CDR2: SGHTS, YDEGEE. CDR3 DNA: TGTGCCGGGGCTTTTTACGCCAGAGAGACCCAGTACTTC. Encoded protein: CAGAFYARETQYF. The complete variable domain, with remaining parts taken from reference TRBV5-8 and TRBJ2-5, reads EAGVTQSPTHLIKTRGQQATLRCSPISGHTSVYWYQQALGLGLQFLLWYDEGEERNRGNFPPRFSGRQFPNYSSELNVNALELEDSALYLCAGAFYARETQYFGPGTRLLVL.

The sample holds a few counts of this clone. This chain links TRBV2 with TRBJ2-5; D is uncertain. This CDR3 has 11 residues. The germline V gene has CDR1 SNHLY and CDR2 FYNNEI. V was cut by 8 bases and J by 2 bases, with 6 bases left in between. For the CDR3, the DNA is TGTGCCAGCGGTGCACAAGAGACCCAGTACTTC. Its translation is CASGAQETQYF.

The CDR3 is CASSLSRWGDQPQHF. CDR3 coding DNA: TGTGCCAGCAGCCTCAGTAGGTGGGGAGATCAGCCCCAGCATTTT. This chain links TRBV6-5 with TRBJ1-5; D uncertain. CDR1 is MNHEY, CDR2 SVGAGI, per germline. Between the trimmed V and J ends, which lost 6 bases and 5 bases, there was a span of 17 bases. CDR3 length: 15 residues.

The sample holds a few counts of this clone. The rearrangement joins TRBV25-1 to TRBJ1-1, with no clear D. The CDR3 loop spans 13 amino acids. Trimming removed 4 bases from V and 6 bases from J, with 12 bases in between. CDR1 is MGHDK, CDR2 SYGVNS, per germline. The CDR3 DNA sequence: TGTGCCAGCAGTGGGGCAGGTGTCGCTGAAGCTTTCTTT. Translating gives CASSGAGVAEAFF.

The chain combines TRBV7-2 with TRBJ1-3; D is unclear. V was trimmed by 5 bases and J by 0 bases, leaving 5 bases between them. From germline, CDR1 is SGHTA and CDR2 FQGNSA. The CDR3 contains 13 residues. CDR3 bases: TGTGCCAGCAGCCCCTACTCTGGAAACACCATATATTTT. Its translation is CASSPYSGNTIYF.

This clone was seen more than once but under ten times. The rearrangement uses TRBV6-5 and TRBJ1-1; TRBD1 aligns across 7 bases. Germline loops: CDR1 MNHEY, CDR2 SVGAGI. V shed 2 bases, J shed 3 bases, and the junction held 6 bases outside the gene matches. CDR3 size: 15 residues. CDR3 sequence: CASSYGGQKHTEAFF. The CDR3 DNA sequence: TGTGCCAGCAGTTACGGGGGACAGAAACACACTGAAGCTTTCTTT.

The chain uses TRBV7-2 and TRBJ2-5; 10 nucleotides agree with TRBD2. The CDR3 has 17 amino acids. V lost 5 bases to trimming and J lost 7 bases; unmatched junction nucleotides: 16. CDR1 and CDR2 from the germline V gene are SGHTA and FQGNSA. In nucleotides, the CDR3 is TGTGCCAGCAGCCCATGGGGTGCTAGCGGGGGACCCGGGACCCAGTACTTC. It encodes CASSPWGASGGPGTQYF.

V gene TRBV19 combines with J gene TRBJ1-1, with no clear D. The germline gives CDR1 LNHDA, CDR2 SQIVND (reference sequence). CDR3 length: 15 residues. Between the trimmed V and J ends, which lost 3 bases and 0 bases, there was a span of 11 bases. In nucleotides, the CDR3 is TGTGCCAGTAGTATTGGTGGAGGTATGAACACTGAAGCTTTCTTT. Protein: CASSIGGGMNTEAFF.

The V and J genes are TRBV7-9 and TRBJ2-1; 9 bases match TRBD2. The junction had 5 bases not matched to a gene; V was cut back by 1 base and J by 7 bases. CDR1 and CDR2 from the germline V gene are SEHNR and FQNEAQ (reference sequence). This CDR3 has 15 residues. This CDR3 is CASSLVRGGRNEQFF. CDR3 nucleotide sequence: TGTGCCAGCAGCTTAGTGCGGGGGGGCCGGAATGAGCAGTTCTTC.

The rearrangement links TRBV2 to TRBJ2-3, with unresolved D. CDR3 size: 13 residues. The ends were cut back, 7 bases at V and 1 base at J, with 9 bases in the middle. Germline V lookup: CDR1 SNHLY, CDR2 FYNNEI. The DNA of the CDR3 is TGTGCCAGCAACGTAATAGGCACAGATACGCAGTATTTT. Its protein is CASNVIGTDTQYF.

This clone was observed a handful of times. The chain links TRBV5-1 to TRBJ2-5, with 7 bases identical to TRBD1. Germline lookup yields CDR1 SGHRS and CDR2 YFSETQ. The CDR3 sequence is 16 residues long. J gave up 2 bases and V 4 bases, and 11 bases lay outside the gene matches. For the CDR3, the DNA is TGCGCCAGCAGCACGGCGACAGGGTCGGGTCAAGAGACCCAGTACTTC. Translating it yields CASSTATGSGQETQYF.

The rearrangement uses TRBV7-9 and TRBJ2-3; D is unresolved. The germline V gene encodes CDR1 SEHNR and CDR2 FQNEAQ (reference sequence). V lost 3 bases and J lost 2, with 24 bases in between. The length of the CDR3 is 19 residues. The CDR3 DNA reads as TGTGCCAGCAGCTTTCACAGAACCCACCTTGTGTACGACACAGATACGCAGTATTTT. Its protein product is CASSFHRTHLVYDTDTQYF.

The CDR3 loop is CASSSIPGGSGANVLTF. In DNA, the CDR3 is TGTGCCAGCAGCTCAATCCCAGGAGGCTCTGGGGCCAACGTCCTGACTTTC. This chain links TRBV5-4 with TRBJ2-6; maybe TRBD2 (5 bases). The CDR3 totals 17 residues. CDR1 and CDR2 (germline): SGHNT, YYREEE (reference sequence). The ends were cut back, 3 bases at V and 0 bases at J, with 13 bases in the middle.

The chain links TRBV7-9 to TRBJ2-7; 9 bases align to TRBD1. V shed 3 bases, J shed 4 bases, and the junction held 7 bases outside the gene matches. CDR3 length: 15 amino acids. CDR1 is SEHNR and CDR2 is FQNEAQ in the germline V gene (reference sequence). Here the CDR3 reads CASSFTGGAWYEQYF. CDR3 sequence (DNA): TGTGCCAGCAGCTTTACAGGGGGCGCTTGGTACGAGCAGTACTTC.

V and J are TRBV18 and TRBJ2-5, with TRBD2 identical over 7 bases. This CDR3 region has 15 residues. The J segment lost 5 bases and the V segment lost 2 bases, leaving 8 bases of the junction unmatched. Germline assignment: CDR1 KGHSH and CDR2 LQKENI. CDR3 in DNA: TGTGCCAGCTCACCAGGACTAGTTAGTCGTGAGACCCAGTACTTC. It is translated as CASSPGLVSRETQYF.

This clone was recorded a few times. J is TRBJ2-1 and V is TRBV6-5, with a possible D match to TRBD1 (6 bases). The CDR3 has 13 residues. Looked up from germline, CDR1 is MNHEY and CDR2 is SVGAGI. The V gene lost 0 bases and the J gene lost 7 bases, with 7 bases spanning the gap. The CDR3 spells CASSYSRGNEQFF. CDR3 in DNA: TGTGCCAGCAGTTACTCGAGGGGGAATGAGCAGTTCTTC.

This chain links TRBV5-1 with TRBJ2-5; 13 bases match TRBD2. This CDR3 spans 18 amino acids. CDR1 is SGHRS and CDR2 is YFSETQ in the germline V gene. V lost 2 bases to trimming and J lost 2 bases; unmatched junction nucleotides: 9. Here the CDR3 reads CASSFGLAGAVSQETQYF. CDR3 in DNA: TGCGCCAGCAGCTTCGGACTAGCGGGGGCCGTCAGTCAAGAGACCCAGTACTTC. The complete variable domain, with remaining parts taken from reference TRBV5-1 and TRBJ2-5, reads KAGVTQTPRYLIKTRGQQVTLSCSPISGHRSVSWYQQTPGQGLQFLFEYFSETQRNKGNFPGRFSGRQFSNSRSEMNVSTLELGDSALYLCASSFGLAGAVSQETQYFGPGTRLLVL.

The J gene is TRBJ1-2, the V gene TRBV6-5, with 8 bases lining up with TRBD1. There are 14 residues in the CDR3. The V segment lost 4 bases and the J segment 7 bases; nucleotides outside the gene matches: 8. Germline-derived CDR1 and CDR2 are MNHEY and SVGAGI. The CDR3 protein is CASSFQGAWSGYTF. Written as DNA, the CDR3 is TGTGCCAGCAGTTTCCAGGGGGCCTGGAGTGGCTACACCTTC.

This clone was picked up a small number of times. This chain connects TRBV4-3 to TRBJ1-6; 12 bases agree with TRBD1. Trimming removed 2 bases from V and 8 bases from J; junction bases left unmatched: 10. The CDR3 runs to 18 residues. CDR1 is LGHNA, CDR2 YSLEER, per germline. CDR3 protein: CASSQFPGQGAFDSPLHF. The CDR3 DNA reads TGCGCCAGCAGCCAATTCCCGGGACAGGGGGCGTTCGATTCACCCCTCCACTTT.

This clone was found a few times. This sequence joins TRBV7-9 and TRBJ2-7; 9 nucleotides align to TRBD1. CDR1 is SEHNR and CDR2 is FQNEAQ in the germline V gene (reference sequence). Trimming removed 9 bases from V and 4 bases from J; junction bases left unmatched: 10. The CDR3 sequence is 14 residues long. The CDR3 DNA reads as TGTGCCAGGATATCGGGGACAGGGACGTACGAGCAGTACTTC. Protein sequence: CARISGTGTYEQYF.

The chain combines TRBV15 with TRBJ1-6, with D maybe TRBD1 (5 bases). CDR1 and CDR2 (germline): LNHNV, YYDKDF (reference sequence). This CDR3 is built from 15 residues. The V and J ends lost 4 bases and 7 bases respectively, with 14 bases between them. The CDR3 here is CATSTLGQANSPLHF. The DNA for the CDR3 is TGTGCCACCAGCACTTTGGGGCAGGCAAATTCACCCCTCCACTTT.

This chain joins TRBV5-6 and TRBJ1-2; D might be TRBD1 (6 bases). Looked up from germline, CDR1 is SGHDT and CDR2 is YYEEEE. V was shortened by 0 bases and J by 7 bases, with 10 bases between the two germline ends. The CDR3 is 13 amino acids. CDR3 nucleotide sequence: TGTGCCAGCAGCTTGGGTGGGACATCTGGCTACACCTTC. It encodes CASSLGGTSGYTF.

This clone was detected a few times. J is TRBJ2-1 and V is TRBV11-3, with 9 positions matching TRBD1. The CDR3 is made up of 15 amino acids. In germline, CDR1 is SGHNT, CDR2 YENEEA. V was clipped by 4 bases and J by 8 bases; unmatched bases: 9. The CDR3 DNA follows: TGTGCCAGCAGCTCGGTACGACAGGGGGACTATGAGCAGTTCTTC. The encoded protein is CASSSVRQGDYEQFF.

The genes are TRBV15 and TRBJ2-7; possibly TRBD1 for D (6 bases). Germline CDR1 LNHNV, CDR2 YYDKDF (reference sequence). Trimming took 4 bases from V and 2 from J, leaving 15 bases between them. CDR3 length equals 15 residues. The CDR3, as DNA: TGTGCCACCAGCACACCCGAGACAGGACCCTACGAGCAGTACTTC. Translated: CATSTPETGPYEQYF. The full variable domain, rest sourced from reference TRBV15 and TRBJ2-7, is DAMVIQNPRYQVTQFGKPVTLSCSQTLNHNVMYWYQQKSSQAPKLLFHYYDKDFNNEADTPDNFQSRRPNTSFCFLDIRSPGLGDTAMYLCATSTPETGPYEQYFGPGTRLTVT.

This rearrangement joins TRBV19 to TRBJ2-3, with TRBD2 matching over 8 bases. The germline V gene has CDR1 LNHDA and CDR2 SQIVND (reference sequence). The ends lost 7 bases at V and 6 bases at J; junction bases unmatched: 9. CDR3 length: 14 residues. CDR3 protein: CASKLGASGDTQYF. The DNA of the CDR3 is TGTGCCAGTAAACTAGGGGCTAGCGGGGATACGCAGTATTTT.

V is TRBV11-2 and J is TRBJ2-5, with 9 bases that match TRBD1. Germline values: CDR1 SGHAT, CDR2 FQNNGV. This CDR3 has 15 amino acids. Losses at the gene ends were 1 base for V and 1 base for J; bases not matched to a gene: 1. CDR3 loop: CASSLGDRAQETQYF. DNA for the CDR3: TGTGCCAGCAGCTTAGGGGACAGGGCCCAAGAGACCCAGTACTTC.